This T cell receptor (beta chain) comes out of a study of blood T cell repertoires in COVID-19. In the study overall: Sites in the United States, Italy and Spain provided acute and convalescent COVID-19 samples. Sources were T cells, B-cell-depleted T cells, or PBMCs; the material itself was cDNA or gDNA.

The germline CDR1 and CDR2 sequences are SGHKS and YYEKEE (reference sequence). The ends were cut back, 4 bases at V and 2 bases at J, with 9 bases in the middle. CDR3 length: 14 amino acids. In the authors' methods: Estimated nucleated cell counts came from reference gene primer amplification. The data were produced by immunoSEQ multiplex PCR, yet TCRdb's version contains in-frame clones alone and is incomplete. Clone size and the V and J calls come from that table; the DNA yielded D and trimming. The table has roughly 100,000 clones, roughly 85% seen once; the top ten hold 4.1%. The gene calls are TRBV5-5 and TRBJ2-2; possible D gene TRBD1, 6 bases. Source material: peripheral blood. The clonotype comes from a man aged 50 to 59 with acute or convalescent COVID-19. The CDR3 DNA reads as TGTGCCAGCAGCACGGGACAAAACACCGGGGAGCTGTTTTTT. Translated, it gives CASSTGQNTGELFF.